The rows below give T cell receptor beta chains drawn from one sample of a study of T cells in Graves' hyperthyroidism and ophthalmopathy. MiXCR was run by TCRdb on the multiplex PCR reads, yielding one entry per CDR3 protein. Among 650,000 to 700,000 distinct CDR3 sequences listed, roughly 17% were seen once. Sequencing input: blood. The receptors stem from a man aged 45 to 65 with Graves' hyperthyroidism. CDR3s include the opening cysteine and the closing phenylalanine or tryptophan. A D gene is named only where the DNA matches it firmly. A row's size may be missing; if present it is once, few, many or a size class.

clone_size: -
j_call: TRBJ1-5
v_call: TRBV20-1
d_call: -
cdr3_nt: TGCAGTGCTAGAGAGGGAGGGATGGATCAGCCCCAGCATTTT
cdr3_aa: CSAREGGMDQPQHF

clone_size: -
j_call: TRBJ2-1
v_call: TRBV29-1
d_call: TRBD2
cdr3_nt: TGCAGCGCCGGGCTAGCGGGCTTCTATGAGCAGTTCTTC
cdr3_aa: CSAGLAGFYEQFF

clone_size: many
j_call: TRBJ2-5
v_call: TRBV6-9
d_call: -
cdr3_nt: TGTGCCAGCAGTTCTAAAGAGACCCAGTACTTC
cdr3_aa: CASSSKETQYF

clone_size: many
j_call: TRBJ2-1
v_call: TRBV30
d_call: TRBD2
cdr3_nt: TGTGCCTGGAGTTTGGCTAGCGGGTACAATGAGCAGTTCTTC
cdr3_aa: CAWSLASGYNEQFF

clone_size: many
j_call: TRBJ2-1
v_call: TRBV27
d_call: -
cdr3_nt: TGTGCCAGCAGTATAGTCGGGGAATCCTACAATGAGCAGTTCTTC
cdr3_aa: CASSIVGESYNEQFF

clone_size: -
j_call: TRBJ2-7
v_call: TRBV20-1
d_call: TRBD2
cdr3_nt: TGCAGTGCTAGTTCCCTAGCGGGAGGGAGCTCCTACGAGCAGTACTTC
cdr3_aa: CSASSLAGGSSYEQYF

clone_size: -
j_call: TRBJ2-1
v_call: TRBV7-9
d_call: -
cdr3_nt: TGTGCCAGCAGCGCCGGGACTTTTAATGAGCAGTTCTTC
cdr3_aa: CASSAGTFNEQFF

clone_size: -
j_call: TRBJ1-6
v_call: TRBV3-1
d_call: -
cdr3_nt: TGTGCCAGCAGCCATGCGGACAGATATAATTCACCCCTCCACTTT
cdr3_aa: CASSHADRYNSPLHF

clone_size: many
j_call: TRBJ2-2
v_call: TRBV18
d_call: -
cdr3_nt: TGTGCCAGCTCGAACACCGGGGAGCTGTTTTTT
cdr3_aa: CASSNTGELFF

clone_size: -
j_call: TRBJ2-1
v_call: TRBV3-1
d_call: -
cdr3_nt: TGTGTCAGCAGCCTATTCAATGAGCAGTTCTTC
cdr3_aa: CVSSLFNEQFF

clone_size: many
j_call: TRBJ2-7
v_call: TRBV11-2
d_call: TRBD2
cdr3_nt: TGTGCCAGCAGCTTAGACCTAGCGGGAGGGCCTACCCACGAGCAGTACTTC
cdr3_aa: CASSLDLAGGPTHEQYF

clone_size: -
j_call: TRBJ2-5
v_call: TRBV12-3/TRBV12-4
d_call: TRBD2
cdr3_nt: TGTGCCAGCAGTTTTATACTAGCGGGAGAGACCCAGTACTTC
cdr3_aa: CASSFILAGETQYF

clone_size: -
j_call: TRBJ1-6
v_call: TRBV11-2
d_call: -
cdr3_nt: TGTGCCAGCAGCTGGCTGCGATCAGAGAGCTCCTATAATTCACCCCTCCACTTT
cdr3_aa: CASSWLRSESSYNSPLHF